The 15 T cell receptor beta chains listed next were all sequenced from one sample in a study of technical replicates of blood from a few donors (TCRdb year 2017). Libraries were made using the immunoSEQ multiplex PCR assay. In its TCRdb copy, this immuneACCESS table keeps in-frame sequences only and misses some clones. Where compared with another copy, unresolved V genes explain less than half of these, and the others have no known cause. For this sample there are 70,000 to 85,000 clones; 80% to 95% appear just once. The top ten clonotypes cover over 0.3% of the sample. Sequencing was done on a sample of T cells isolated from PBMCs. Receptors were obtained from a human donor in good health.

The V gene is TRBV5-1, the J gene TRBJ2-5, with D hard to call. This CDR3 is built from 15 residues. The V gene's germline CDR1 is SGHRS and CDR2 YFSETQ. Trimming took 4 bases from V and 2 from J, leaving 15 bases between them. CDR3 sequence (DNA): TGCGCCAGCAGCCAAATGCGAGCGTCACAAGAGACCCAGTACTTC. Encoded protein: CASSQMRASQETQYF.

In its sample, this clone was seen once. The V and J genes are TRBV5-1 and TRBJ1-2, with 8 bases aligning to TRBD1. Losses at the gene ends were 2 bases for V and 7 bases for J; bases not matched to a gene: 4. The CDR3 consists of 13 residues. The germline V gene encodes CDR1 SGHRS and CDR2 YFSETQ. This CDR3 is CASSFDRGRGYTF. The CDR3 DNA reads as TGCGCCAGCAGCTTTGACAGGGGACGTGGCTACACCTTC. Full variable domain (rest looked up from reference TRBV5-1 and TRBJ1-2): KAGVTQTPRYLIKTRGQQVTLSCSPISGHRSVSWYQQTPGQGLQFLFEYFSETQRNKGNFPGRFSGRQFSNSRSEMNVSTLELGDSALYLCASSFDRGRGYTFGSGTRLTVV.

This sequence joins TRBV7-2 and TRBJ2-2, with 10 nucleotides matching TRBD1. Germline CDR1 SGHTA, CDR2 FQGNSA. The CDR3 contains 15 residues. V gave up 7 bases and J gave up 3 bases; unmatched junction bases: 5. The CDR3, as DNA: TGTGCCAGCACCAGACAGGGGGCGGACACCGGGGAGCTGTTTTTT. Its protein is CASTRQGADTGELFF.

The chain couples TRBV9 to TRBJ2-3; tentative D call: TRBD2 (7 bases). Deletions cut 4 bases from V and 4 bases from J, with 19 bases between. CDR1 and CDR2 (germline): SGDLS, YYNGEE. The CDR3 is 16 amino acids. CDR3: CASSPFRGGIPDTQYF. CDR3 coding DNA: TGTGCCAGCAGCCCTTTTAGGGGGGGGATCCCAGATACGCAGTATTTT.

The rearrangement joins TRBV11-2 to TRBJ2-3, with D tentatively TRBD2 (5 bases). Trimming took off 0 bases at V and 3 bases at J, with 7 bases between the two ends. This CDR3 comprises 14 residues. Germline V gives CDR1 SGHAT, CDR2 FQNNGV. The CDR3, as DNA: TGTGCCAGCAGCTTAGACCCGGGAACAGATACGCAGTATTTT. Translation gives CASSLDPGTDTQYF.

The gene calls are TRBV29-1 and TRBJ2-7; D is undetermined. The CDR3 runs to 12 residues. The V end was cut by 4 bases, the J end by 3 bases, with 10 bases between. Looked up from germline, CDR1 is SQVTM and CDR2 is ANQGSEA. The CDR3 sequence: CSVVSERYEQYF. The CDR3 DNA follows: TGCAGCGTTGTGTCAGAACGCTACGAGCAGTACTTC.

V usage is TRBV5-1 and J usage is TRBJ2-1, with D tentatively TRBD2 (8 bases). The CDR3 covers 18 residues. V was clipped by 0 bases and J by 6 bases, with 22 bases between them. From germline, CDR1 is SGHRS and CDR2 YFSETQ. CDR3 residues: CASSLGLLAGKGANEQFF. The CDR3 bases are TGCGCCAGCAGCTTGGGGCTTCTAGCGGGTAAGGGGGCCAATGAGCAGTTCTTC.

This sequence joins TRBV7-9 and TRBJ1-5; D may be TRBD1 (5 bases). This CDR3 is 12 amino acids long. V lost 7 bases and J lost 5, with 9 bases in between. Germline values: CDR1 SEHNR, CDR2 FQNEAQ (reference sequence). The CDR3 protein is CASTSGDQPQHF. CDR3 bases: TGTGCCAGCACCTCGGGGGATCAGCCCCAGCATTTT.

The chain couples TRBV4-1 to TRBJ2-7; TRBD2 matches 9 bases. J gave up 2 bases and V 1 base, and 6 bases lay outside the gene matches. Per germline, CDR1 MGHRA and CDR2 YSYEKL. The CDR3 length is 16 residues. The CDR3 here is CASSQAGGRAPYEQYF. CDR3 in DNA: TGCGCCAGCAGCCAAGCTGGCGGGAGGGCCCCCTACGAGCAGTACTTC.

V gene TRBV6-6 combines with J gene TRBJ1-1, with a possible D match to TRBD1 (6 bases). This CDR3 contains 16 residues. Germline loops: CDR1 MNHNY, CDR2 SVGAGI (reference sequence). The V end lost 0 bases, the J end lost 1 base, and 12 bases lay between the germline ends. The CDR3 DNA reads TGTGCCAGCAGTTACTCCAGGGGACGGGGGAACACTGAAGCTTTCTTT. Protein product: CASSYSRGRGNTEAFF.

This clone was recorded once. This chain connects TRBV7-2 to TRBJ2-1; tentatively, D is TRBD1 (6 bases). Germline V gene sequence: CDR1 SGHTA, CDR2 FQGNSA. The CDR3 has 13 amino acids. The ends were cut back, 3 bases at V and 5 bases at J, with 8 bases in the middle. Here the CDR3 reads CASSFNRDNEQFF. CDR3 coding DNA: TGTGCCAGCAGCTTCAACAGGGACAATGAGCAGTTCTTC.

The rearrangement uses TRBV4-1 and TRBJ2-7, with 12 bases identical to TRBD2. Germline V gives CDR1 MGHRA, CDR2 YSYEKL. The V segment lost 1 base and the J segment 3 bases; nucleotides outside the gene matches: 13. This CDR3 contains 19 residues. CDR3 coding DNA: TGCGCCAGCAGCCAAGGTAGGCTAGCGGGAGGGCCGAATAACTACGAGCAGTACTTC. This encodes CASSQGRLAGGPNNYEQYF.

The rearrangement joins TRBV5-4 to TRBJ2-1; the D gene is possibly TRBD2 (5 bases). V was pared by 0 bases and J by 9 bases, with 10 bases between. CDR1 SGHNT and CDR2 YYREEE come from the germline V gene (reference sequence). The CDR3 loop spans 13 amino acids. The CDR3 DNA sequence: TGTGCCAGCAGCTTGGTTAGCGCTAGTGAGCAGTTCTTC. It is translated as CASSLVSASEQFF. Full variable domain (missing parts from reference TRBV5-4 and TRBJ2-1): ETGVTQSPTHLIKTRGQQVTLRCSSQSGHNTVSWYQQALGQGPQFIFQYYREEENGRGNFPPRFSGLQFPNYSSELNVNALELDDSALYLCASSLVSASEQFFGPGTRLTVL.

This clone was counted a single time. The chain uses TRBV28 and TRBJ2-7, with 15 bases fitting TRBD2. CDR1 and CDR2 from the germline V gene are MDHEN and SYDVKM. The CDR3 loop spans 15 amino acids. V was clipped by 6 bases and J by 5 bases; unmatched bases: 5. The CDR3 nucleotides read TGTGCCAGCAGAGGGACTAGCGGGAGGTACCACGAGCAGTACTTC. Residues: CASRGTSGRYHEQYF.

The rearrangement uses TRBV28 and TRBJ1-4; D perhaps matches TRBD1 (6 bases). CDR3 length: 14 residues. Germline lookup yields CDR1 MDHEN and CDR2 SYDVKM. V gave up 5 bases and J gave up 4 bases, with 11 bases separating them. DNA for the CDR3: TGTGCCAGCAGTCCCGAACAGGGTAATGAAAAACTGTTTTTT. Its translation is CASSPEQGNEKLFF.